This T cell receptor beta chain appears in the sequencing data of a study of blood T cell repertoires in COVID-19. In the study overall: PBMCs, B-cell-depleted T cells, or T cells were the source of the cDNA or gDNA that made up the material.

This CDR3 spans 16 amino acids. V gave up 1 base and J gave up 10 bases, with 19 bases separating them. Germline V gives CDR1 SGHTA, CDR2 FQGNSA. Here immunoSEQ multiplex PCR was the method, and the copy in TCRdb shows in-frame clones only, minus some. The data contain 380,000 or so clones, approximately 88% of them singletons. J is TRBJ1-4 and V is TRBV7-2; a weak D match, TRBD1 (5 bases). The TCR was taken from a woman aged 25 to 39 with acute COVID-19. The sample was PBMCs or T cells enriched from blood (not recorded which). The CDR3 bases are TGTGCCAGCAGCTTAGGGACCGGGACTGGCTGGGCAAAACTGTTTTTT. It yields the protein CASSLGTGTGWAKLFF.